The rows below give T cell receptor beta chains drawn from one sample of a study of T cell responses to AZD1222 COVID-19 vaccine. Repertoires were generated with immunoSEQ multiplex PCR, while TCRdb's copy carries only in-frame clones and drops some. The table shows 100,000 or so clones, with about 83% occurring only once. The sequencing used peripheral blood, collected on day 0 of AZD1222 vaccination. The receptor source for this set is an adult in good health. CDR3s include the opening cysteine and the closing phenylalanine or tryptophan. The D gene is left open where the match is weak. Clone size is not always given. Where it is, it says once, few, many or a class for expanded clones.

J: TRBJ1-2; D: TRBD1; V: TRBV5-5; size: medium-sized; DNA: TGTGCCAGCAGCGCGACCGGGACAGGGGTCTACTATGGCTACACCTTC; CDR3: CASSATGTGVYYGYTF
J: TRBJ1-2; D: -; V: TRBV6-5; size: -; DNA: TGTGCCAGCAGTTACGGGAAGGGGAGGGTTAACTATGGCTACACCTTC; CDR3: CASSYGKGRVNYGYTF
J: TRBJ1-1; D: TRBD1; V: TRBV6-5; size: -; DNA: TGTGCCAGTATATACAGGGGCGTGAACACTGAAGCTTTCTTT; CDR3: CASIYRGVNTEAFF
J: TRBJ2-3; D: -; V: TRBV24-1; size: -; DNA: TGTGCCACCAGTGGCGGGCAGGGGCTACAAGATACGCAGTATTTT; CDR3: CATSGGQGLQDTQYF
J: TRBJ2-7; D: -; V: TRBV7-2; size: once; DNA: TGTGCCAGCAGCTTAGGACGACAGTCCTACGAGCAGTACTTC; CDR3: CASSLGRQSYEQYF
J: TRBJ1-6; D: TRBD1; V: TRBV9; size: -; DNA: TGTGCCAGCAGCGCCTCCAGGGGGCTCAATTCACCCCTCCACTTT; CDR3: CASSASRGLNSPLHF
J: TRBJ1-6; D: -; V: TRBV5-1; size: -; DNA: TGCGCCAGCAGCTCATTAAGCGGGGGGACACCCCTCCACTTT; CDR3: CASSSLSGGTPLHF
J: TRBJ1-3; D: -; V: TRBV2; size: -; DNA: TGTGCCAGCAGTTCCGGGACATCTATCTCTGGAAACACCATATATTTT; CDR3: CASSSGTSISGNTIYF
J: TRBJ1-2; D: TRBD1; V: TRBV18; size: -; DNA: TGTGCCACTCAAGAGGACAGGGATAAGGGTGGCTACACCTTC; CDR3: CATQEDRDKGGYTF
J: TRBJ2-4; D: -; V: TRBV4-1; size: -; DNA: TGCGCCAGCAGCCAGTTACAGGCTCCGGGAAACATTCAGTACTTC; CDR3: CASSQLQAPGNIQYF
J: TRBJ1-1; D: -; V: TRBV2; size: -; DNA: TGTGCCAGCAGTGGGGAAGGGGTTACTCACACTGAAGCTTTCTTT; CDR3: CASSGEGVTHTEAFF
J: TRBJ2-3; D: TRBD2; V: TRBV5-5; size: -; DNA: TGTGCCAGCAGCCTGACGGGACTAGCTGTGACAGATACGCAGTATTTT; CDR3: CASSLTGLAVTDTQYF
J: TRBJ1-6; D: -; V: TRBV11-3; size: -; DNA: TGTGCCAGCAGTGGGGGCGCCGGCTCACCCCTCCACTTT; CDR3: CASSGGAGSPLHF
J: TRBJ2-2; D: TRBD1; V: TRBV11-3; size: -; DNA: TGTGCCAGCAGCATGACAGGGCTAAACACCGGGGAGCTGTTTTTT; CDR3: CASSMTGLNTGELFF
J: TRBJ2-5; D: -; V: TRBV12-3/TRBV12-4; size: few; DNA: TGTGCCAGCAGTTTAAACCAAGAGACCCAGTACTTC; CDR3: CASSLNQETQYF
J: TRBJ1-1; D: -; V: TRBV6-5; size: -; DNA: TGTGCCAGCAGTCCCTACGGATTGAACACTGAAGCTTTCTTT; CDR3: CASSPYGLNTEAFF
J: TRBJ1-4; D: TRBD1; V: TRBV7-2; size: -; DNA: TGTGCCAGCAGCGGGGACAGGGCAACTAATGAAAAACTGTTTTTT; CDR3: CASSGDRATNEKLFF
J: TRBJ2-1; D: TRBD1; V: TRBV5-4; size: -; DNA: TGTGCCAGCAGCACCGGGACAGGGTTCAATGAGCAGTTCTTC; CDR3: CASSTGTGFNEQFF
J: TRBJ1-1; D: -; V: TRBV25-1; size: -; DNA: TGTGCCAGCAGTGACACTTCTCGCTCCGGGGGAGCTTTCTTT; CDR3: CASSDTSRSGGAFF
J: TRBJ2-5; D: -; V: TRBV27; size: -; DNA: TGTGCCAGCAGTCCATCATTGGGGGTTGGGTTTCAAGAGACCCAGTACTTC; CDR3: CASSPSLGVGFQETQYF
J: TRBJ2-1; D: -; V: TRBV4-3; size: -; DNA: TGCGCCAGCAGCTTACAGATGAGCGGTAGCTCCTACAATGAGCAGTTCTTC; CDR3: CASSLQMSGSSYNEQFF
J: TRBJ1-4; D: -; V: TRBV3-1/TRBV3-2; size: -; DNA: TGTGCCAGCAGCTTCAAGGCGGCAGGCAGTGAAAAACTGTTTTTT; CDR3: CASSFKAAGSEKLFF
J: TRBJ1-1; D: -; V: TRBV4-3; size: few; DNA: TGCGCCAGCAGCCAAGATATTTTAACCCGGAACACTGAAGCTTTCTTT; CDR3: CASSQDILTRNTEAFF
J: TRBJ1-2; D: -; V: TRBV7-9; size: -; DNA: TGTGCCAGCAGCTCTAATTTCGGGGGCTATAATGGCTACACCTTC; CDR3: CASSSNFGGYNGYTF
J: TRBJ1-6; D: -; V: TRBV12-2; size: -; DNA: TGTGCAAGTCGCTTAGTAGGCAGGGTGCATAATTCACCCCTCCACTTT; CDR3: CASRLVGRVHNSPLHF
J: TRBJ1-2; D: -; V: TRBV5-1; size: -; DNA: TGCGCCAGCAGCTCGACAGACAGCTATGGCTACACCTTC; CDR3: CASSSTDSYGYTF
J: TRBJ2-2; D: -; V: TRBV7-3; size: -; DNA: TGTGCCAGCAGCCGAGGGCCCAACACCGGGGAGCTGTTTTTT; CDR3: CASSRGPNTGELFF
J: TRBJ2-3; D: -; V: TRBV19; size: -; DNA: TGTGCCAGTAGTATTTGGGGGACTCTCGACACAGATACGCAGTATTTT; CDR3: CASSIWGTLDTDTQYF
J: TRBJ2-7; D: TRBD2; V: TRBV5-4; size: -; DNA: TGTGCCAGCAGCCTTAGGACTAGCGGGGGGATTACGAAGCAGTACTTC; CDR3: CASSLRTSGGITKQYF
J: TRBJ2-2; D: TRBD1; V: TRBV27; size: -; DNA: TGTGCCAGCAGTTTTTTGGACAGGCCTGAATCCGGGGAGCTGTTTTTT; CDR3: CASSFLDRPESGELFF
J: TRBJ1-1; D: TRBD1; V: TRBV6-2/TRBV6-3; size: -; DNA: TGTGCCAGCAGTCATGGACAGGATTACACTGAAGCTTTCTTT; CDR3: CASSHGQDYTEAFF
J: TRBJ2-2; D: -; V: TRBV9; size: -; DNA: TGTGCCAGCAGCGTTCAGGGTTTCAGCGGGGAGCTGTTTTTT; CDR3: CASSVQGFSGELFF
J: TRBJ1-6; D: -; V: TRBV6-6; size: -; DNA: TGTGCCAGCAGTCCCCCACCGGGGGGATCTAATTCACCCCTCCACTTT; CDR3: CASSPPPGGSNSPLHF
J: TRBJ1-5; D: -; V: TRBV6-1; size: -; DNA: TGTGCCAGCAGTGAATACGGCCCAGGGTATCAGCCCCAGCATTTT; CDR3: CASSEYGPGYQPQHF
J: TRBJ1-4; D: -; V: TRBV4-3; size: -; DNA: TGCGCCAGCAGCCCAGAAGGCAGAAGTAATGAAGAACTGTTTTTT; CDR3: CASSPEGRSNEELFF
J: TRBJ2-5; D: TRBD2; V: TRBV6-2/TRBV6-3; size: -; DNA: TGTGCCAGCAGTTCCCCTAGCGGGGGTTTAGTGGAGACCCAGTACTTC; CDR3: CASSSPSGGLVETQYF
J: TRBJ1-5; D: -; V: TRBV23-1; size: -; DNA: TGCGCCCCCCGGGGAGGGGCGAGGAGCAATCAGCCCCAGCATTTT; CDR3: CAPRGGARSNQPQHF
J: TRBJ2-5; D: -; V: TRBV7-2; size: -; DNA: TGTGCCAGCAGCTCAGGAGGTGGCTACCAAGAGACCCAGTACTTC; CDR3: CASSSGGGYQETQYF
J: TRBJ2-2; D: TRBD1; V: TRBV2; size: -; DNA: TGTGCCAGCAGGCTGGACAGGGCCGCGAACACCGGGGAGCTGTTTTTT; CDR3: CASRLDRAANTGELFF
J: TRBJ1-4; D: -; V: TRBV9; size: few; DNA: TGTGCCAGCAGCGTAGCTGGGGCAACTAATGAAAAACTGTTTTTT; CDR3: CASSVAGATNEKLFF
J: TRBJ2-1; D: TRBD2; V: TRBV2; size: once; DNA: TGTGCCAGCAGTGAATGGGTCAGCGGGGGGAGTCAGTTCTTC; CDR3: CASSEWVSGGSQFF
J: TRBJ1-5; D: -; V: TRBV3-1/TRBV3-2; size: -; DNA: TGTGCCAGCAGCCAGAGTCTGAATCAGCCCCAGCATTTT; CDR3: CASSQSLNQPQHF
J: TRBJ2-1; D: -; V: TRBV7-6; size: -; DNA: TGTGCCAGCAGCTTGAACAGGCTTAGCTCCTACAATGAGCAGTTCTTC; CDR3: CASSLNRLSSYNEQFF
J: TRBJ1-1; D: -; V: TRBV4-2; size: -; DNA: TGTGCCAGCACCCTAAGCGAACAGGAGGATGAAGCTTTCTTT; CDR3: CASTLSEQEDEAFF
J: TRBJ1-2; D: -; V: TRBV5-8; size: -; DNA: TGTGCCAGCAGCTTGGACTATGGCTACACCTTC; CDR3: CASSLDYGYTF
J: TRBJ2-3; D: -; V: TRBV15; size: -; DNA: TGTGCCACCAGCAGGGGCAGGGGCTGGGGCACAGATACGCAGTATTTT; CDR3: CATSRGRGWGTDTQYF
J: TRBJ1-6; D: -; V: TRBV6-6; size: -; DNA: TGTGCCAGCAGAGAAGGGGGGAGTTCCAATTCACCCCTCCACTTT; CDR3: CASREGGSSNSPLHF
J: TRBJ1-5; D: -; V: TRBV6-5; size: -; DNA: TGTGCCAGCAGTTCCTACAGGGTGAATCAGCCCCAGCATTTT; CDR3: CASSSYRVNQPQHF